Given below is one T cell receptor beta chain in context. This entry comes from a study of blood T cell repertoires in COVID-19. Study as a whole: The United States, Italy and Spain supplied acute and convalescent COVID-19 samples.

Here immunoSEQ multiplex PCR was the method, and the copy in TCRdb shows in-frame clones only, minus some. The table has around 370,000 clones, 88% seen once; the top ten hold 1.2%. In germline, CDR1 is SNHLY, CDR2 FYNNEI. This CDR3 spans 14 amino acids. Trimming at V came to 7 bases and at J to 4 bases, leaving 7 bases not matched to a gene. Enrolled through a virtual design, the participants were between roughly 18 and 95 years of age and came from roughly 22 US areas. In assigning cohorts, the study relied on participant-reported clinical history. This TCR derives from a woman aged 18-29 years who had recovered from COVID-19. Sequenced: PBMCs or T cells enriched from blood (not recorded which). The chain recombines TRBV2 with TRBJ1-3; 7 bases line up with TRBD1. The CDR3 DNA is TGTGCCAGCAAAACAACAGGGGACGGAAACACCATATATTTT. Its protein product is CASKTTGDGNTIYF.